The rows below give T cell receptor beta chains drawn from one sample of a study of T cells in Graves' hyperthyroidism and ophthalmopathy. TCRdb used MiXCR to reprocess the multiplex PCR reads, holding one entry per CDR3 protein. The data contain 360,000 or so distinct CDR3 sequences, less than 20% of them singletons. The sequencing input was blood. Receptor source: a woman aged 40 to 50 with Graves' ophthalmopathy. CDR3s include the opening cysteine and the closing phenylalanine or tryptophan. D genes are given only for firm matches. Part of the rows lack a size; the others show once, few, many or a class for expanded clones.

j_call,clone_size,v_call,d_call,cdr3_nt,cdr3_aa
TRBJ1-5,many,TRBV19,NA,TGTGCCAGTAGTCAGGGACACTCCAATCAGCCCCAGCATTTT,CASSQGHSNQPQHF
TRBJ2-7,many,TRBV20-1,NA,TGCAGTGCTGAAACCCCGGGACACGACTACGAGCAGTACTTC,CSAETPGHDYEQYF
TRBJ1-2,many,TRBV20-1,TRBD1,TGCAGTGCTAGAGGTCCATTGAGGGGACAGGCGTCTGATTATGGCTACACCTTC,CSARGPLRGQASDYGYTF
TRBJ1-3,NA,TRBV3-1,NA,TGTGCCAGCAGCCAAGTCGGGACAAGTGGAAACACCATATATTTT,CASSQVGTSGNTIYF
TRBJ2-5,few,TRBV9,NA,TGTGCCAGCAGCGTAGAACACAGGAAGAGGGAGACCCAGTACTTC,CASSVEHRKRETQYF
TRBJ2-7,many,TRBV6-2/TRBV6-3,TRBD1,TGTGCCACCCGGGACAGTACAATGGGCGAGCAGTACTTC,CATRDSTMGEQYF
TRBJ2-7,many,TRBV5-4,TRBD2,TGTGCCAGCACCCCGTTTGGGGGGGGCTCCTACGAGCAGTACTTC,CASTPFGGGSYEQYF
TRBJ2-5,many,TRBV6-2/TRBV6-3,NA,TGTGCCAGCAGTCCAACACGGGGAGAGACCCAGTACTTC,CASSPTRGETQYF
TRBJ1-1,many,TRBV5-1,NA,TGCGCCAGCAGTCAGGATCAGGGCGATTTGAACACTGAAGCTTTCTTT,CASSQDQGDLNTEAFF
TRBJ2-5,few,TRBV7-9,NA,TGTGCCAGCAGCTTAGGGGACAAGGATGTAGGGACCCAGTACTTC,CASSLGDKDVGTQYF
TRBJ2-2,many,TRBV6-1,NA,TGTGCCAGCAGAAATCGGAACACCGGGGAGCTGTTTTTT,CASRNRNTGELFF
TRBJ2-7,NA,TRBV20-1,NA,TGCAGTGCTAGGTGGGGGCCCCGCTACGAGCAGTACTTC,CSARWGPRYEQYF
TRBJ2-7,many,TRBV9,NA,TGTGCCAGCAGCGTAGATGGGGGAGGAGGCTCCTACGAGCAGTACTTC,CASSVDGGGGSYEQYF
TRBJ1-3,many,TRBV12-3/TRBV12-4,TRBD1,TGTGCCAACTCCCCCGGGACAGGGTTCGGAAACACCATATATTTT,CANSPGTGFGNTIYF
TRBJ2-5,NA,TRBV20-1,TRBD2,TGCAGTGCTACCCCACCGGGACTAGCGGGCAGAAACGTCCTAGAGACCCAGTACTTC,CSATPPGLAGRNVLETQYF
TRBJ2-5,many,TRBV7-8,NA,TGTGCCAGCAGCTTAGCTGGGGGAACCCAGTACTTC,CASSLAGGTQYF
TRBJ1-1,NA,TRBV7-2,NA,TGTGCCAGCAGCTTAGCGTGGACCCAGATGGGGGCTTTCTTT,CASSLAWTQMGAFF
TRBJ1-1,few,TRBV19,NA,TGTGCCAGTAGGATAGGGGGGGTAAGAGGACAGACCCTAGAAGCTTTCTTT,CASRIGGVRGQTLEAFF
TRBJ2-5,NA,TRBV30,NA,TGTGCCTGGAGTAGTGTACGAGAGACCCAGTACTTC,CAWSSVRETQYF
TRBJ2-2,many,TRBV19,NA,TGTGCCAGTAGTATAGGGACAGTCACCGGGGAGCTGTTTTTT,CASSIGTVTGELFF
TRBJ1-5,many,TRBV6-5,TRBD1,TGTGCCAGCAGAAGACAGGGAATCAATCAGCCCCAGCATTTT,CASRRQGINQPQHF
TRBJ2-7,few,TRBV11-2,TRBD1,TGTGCCAGCAGATCTACCGGGACAGGAGTCTACGAGCAGTACTTC,CASRSTGTGVYEQYF